This T cell receptor (beta chain) was obtained from a study of shared clonotypes between healthy human individuals. The CDR3 extends over 15 amino acids. Germline V gives CDR1 SGHDT, CDR2 YYEEEE. Trimming shortened V by 0 bases and J by 4 bases, and 11 bases separated the two germline ends. Sequencing used immunoSEQ multiplex PCR; TCRdb keeps in-frame clones, though not all of them. The table records approximately 640,000 clones, roughly 78% of them present only once. General study results and limits: The diversity represented, both genetic and in exposure history, was limited by few donors.

The table lists this clone with many counts. Its antigen is unidentified. This chain connects TRBV5-6 to TRBJ2-1, with a weak D call TRBD2 (5 bases). This TCR was recovered from a woman aged 30 to 39 in good health. Material: memory CD4+ T cells sorted from blood. Subset defined: CD45RA-negative fraction. The CDR3 sequence is CASSLGEAAYNEQFF. For the CDR3, the DNA is TGTGCCAGCAGCTTGGGGGAAGCGGCATACAATGAGCAGTTCTTC.